This TCR beta chain was sequenced in a study of T cells in Graves' hyperthyroidism and ophthalmopathy. Germline V lookup: CDR1 DFQATT, CDR2 SNEGSKA (reference sequence). Trimming removed 6 bases from V and 3 bases from J, with 11 bases in between. The CDR3 consists of 12 residues. Using RNA transcripts as the source, TCR beta CDR3 regions were amplified. The primer set for the first-round RT-PCR of the TCR CDR3 was HTBI. TCRdb passed the multiplex PCR reads through MiXCR, listing each CDR3 protein once. The sample lists around 760,000 distinct CDR3 sequences; roughly a third were seen once. The sequenced sample consisted of blood. This chain joins TRBV20-1 and TRBJ1-2; a weak D match, TRBD1 (6 bases). The sequence was obtained from a middle-aged woman with Graves' hyperthyroidism. CDR3 in amino acids: CSARGGYYGYTF. The CDR3 DNA reads as TGCAGTGCCAGGGGCGGGTACTATGGCTACACCTTC.